The T cell receptor beta chain described here comes from a study of blood T cells in healthy people across ages. For the second PCR, which ran for 7 to 11 cycles, a sample-barcoded 5' primer and a J-beta primer mix were used. TCRdb independently ran MiXCR on the 5' RACE reads; one entry per CDR3 protein. Of approximately 680,000 distinct CDR3 sequences listed, approximately 30% were seen once; the top ten hold 15%. At least ten counts were recorded for this clonotype. The source material was blood. This TCR came from a woman older than 75 in good health.

CDR3 sequence reads: CASSRKGLGAHQETQYF. The DNA of the CDR3 is TGTGCCAGCAGTCGGAAGGGGCTGGGGGCCCACCAAGAGACCCAGTACTTC. V usage is TRBV12-3 or TRBV12-4 and J usage is TRBJ2-5, with D possibly TRBD1 on 6 matching bases. Trimming removed 5 bases from V and 0 bases from J, with 19 bases in between. CDR3 length equals 17 residues.